This is a list of T cell receptor beta chains from one sample in a study of CD8 T cells in ankylosing spondylitis. TCRdb re-called the 5' RACE reads with MiXCR, one entry per CDR3 protein. The sample includes about 360,000 distinct CDR3 sequences, 20% to 25% of them seen just once. The sequencing input was blood, either unsorted or a sorted T cell fraction (not recorded which). These TCRs come from a male donor with ankylosing spondylitis or in good health (not recorded which). CDR3s include the opening cysteine and the closing phenylalanine or tryptophan. The D gene is left open where the match is weak. Expanded clones are given a class, and other clones once, few, many or no size at all.

V gene,clone size,D gene,J gene,CDR3 DNA,CDR3 protein
TRBV14,NA,TRBD2,TRBJ2-3,TGTGCCAGCAGCCAGGCCAGCGGGGATTACCTGGGCACAGATACGCAGTATTTT,CASSQASGDYLGTDTQYF
TRBV6-5,few,NA,TRBJ1-4,TGTGCCAGCAGTTACTCCGGCAGGGCGTATGAAAAACTGTTTTTT,CASSYSGRAYEKLFF
TRBV12-3/TRBV12-4,NA,NA,TRBJ2-5,TGTGCCAGCAGCCGGGCCTCTCCGCGGGAGACCCAGTACTTC,CASSRASPRETQYF
TRBV12-3/TRBV12-4,few,NA,TRBJ2-3,TGTGCCAGCAGTCCGGGACTGACGAGCACAGATACGCAGTATTTT,CASSPGLTSTDTQYF
TRBV12-3/TRBV12-4,NA,NA,TRBJ2-1,TGTGCCAGCAGTTTAGTAAAGAATGAGCAGTTCTTC,CASSLVKNEQFF
TRBV11-2,NA,NA,TRBJ2-1,TGTGCCAGCAGCTCTGGACCCAGGGGGCAGTTCTTC,CASSSGPRGQFF
TRBV10-3,NA,TRBD1,TRBJ2-3,TGTGCCATCAGTGAGGACAGGGCGTCTACAGATACGCAGTATTTT,CAISEDRASTDTQYF
TRBV2,NA,NA,TRBJ1-5,TGTGCCAGCAGTGAAGAGGGCCCGTTTAGCAATCAGCCCCAGCATTTT,CASSEEGPFSNQPQHF
TRBV29-1,NA,NA,TRBJ2-3,TGCAGCGTAGACGGGGCCTATCCTAGCACAGATACGCAGTATTTT,CSVDGAYPSTDTQYF
TRBV29-1,NA,NA,TRBJ2-7,TGCAGCGTTGAATTTGGGAGGAGATACGAGCAGTACTTC,CSVEFGRRYEQYF
TRBV6-4,NA,TRBD2,TRBJ2-1,TGTGCCAGCAGTACGGGGGGTAACAATGAGCAGTTCTTC,CASSTGGNNEQFF
TRBV12-3/TRBV12-4,NA,NA,TRBJ2-2,TGTGCCAGCAGTTACCCCCCTACGGTCACCGGGGAGCTGTTTTTT,CASSYPPTVTGELFF
TRBV4-1,NA,NA,TRBJ2-7,TGCGCCAGCAGCCAAGACCTCGGAGGACCCCCGAACGAGCAGTACTTC,CASSQDLGGPPNEQYF
TRBV4-1,NA,NA,TRBJ2-4,TGCGCCAGCAGCCAGCCCTCTCAGGTGGACATTCAGTACTTC,CASSQPSQVDIQYF
TRBV2,NA,TRBD1,TRBJ2-7,TGTGCCAGCGGTCCCGGACAGGGGGTTACCTACGAGCAGTACTTC,CASGPGQGVTYEQYF
TRBV3-1,NA,NA,TRBJ2-7,TGTGCCAGCAGTCCGGGAATGTCGGTGTACGAGCAGTACTTC,CASSPGMSVYEQYF
TRBV7-9,few,NA,TRBJ2-7,TGTGCCAGCAGCTTCGGCGCAGCGCCACCATTCTACGAGCAGTACTTC,CASSFGAAPPFYEQYF
TRBV29-1,NA,NA,TRBJ2-1,TGCAGCGTTGAGTTGAATGAGCAGTTCTTC,CSVELNEQFF
TRBV6-6,NA,NA,TRBJ2-7,TGTGCCAGCAGTTACTGGGGGGACGAGCAGTACTTC,CASSYWGDEQYF
TRBV30,few,NA,TRBJ2-2,TGTGCCTGGTCTCCGGGGTCGAACACCGGGGAGCTGTTTTTT,CAWSPGSNTGELFF
TRBV6-1,NA,NA,TRBJ2-7,TGTGCCAGCAGCTTTGTGGGGGAGACCTACGAGCAGTACTTC,CASSFVGETYEQYF
TRBV12-3/TRBV12-4,few,NA,TRBJ1-4,TGTGCCAGCCGTCGGGGCGGGGAAAAACTGTTTTTT,CASRRGGEKLFF
TRBV6-2/TRBV6-3,few,NA,TRBJ2-1,TGTGCCAGCAGTCCCCTCCCCAGGGGGGACTACTACAATGAGCAGTTCTTC,CASSPLPRGDYYNEQFF
TRBV10-3,few,NA,TRBJ2-2,TGTGCCATCAGTGAGCCCGAACCCGGGGAGCTGTTTTTT,CAISEPEPGELFF
TRBV12-3/TRBV12-4,NA,TRBD2,TRBJ2-5,TGTGCCAGTAACCCGTCCGGGGGGCAAGAGACCCAGTACTTC,CASNPSGGQETQYF
TRBV28,many,NA,TRBJ1-5,TGTGCCAGCAGTTTATTCAGGGGACATCAGCCCCAGCATTTT,CASSLFRGHQPQHF
TRBV11-2,NA,TRBD2,TRBJ2-2,TGTGCCAGCAAGGGACTAGCGGGCGCTTGGACCGGGGAGCTGTTTTTT,CASKGLAGAWTGELFF
TRBV9,NA,TRBD2,TRBJ2-3,TGTGCCAGCAGCCCGCGGGGTAGCGGGGTTGCAGATACGCAGTATTTT,CASSPRGSGVADTQYF
TRBV6-1,few,TRBD1,TRBJ2-1,TGTGCCAGCGCCACAGGGGAGTTGTCCTACAATGAGCAGTTCTTC,CASATGELSYNEQFF
TRBV6-1,few,TRBD2,TRBJ2-1,TGTGCCAGCAGCCTGGATGTGTGGGGGGGCAATGAGCAGTTCTTC,CASSLDVWGGNEQFF
TRBV27,few,NA,TRBJ2-1,TGTGCCAGCTCCCACCCCTGGAGCTCCTACAATGAGCAGTTCTTC,CASSHPWSSYNEQFF
TRBV25-1,NA,NA,TRBJ2-2,TGTGCCAGCAGTGAATTGCTTGGGACCGGGGAGCTGTTTTTT,CASSELLGTGELFF
TRBV20-1,many,NA,TRBJ2-2,TGCAGTGCTAGGAGGGAAAACACCGGGGAGCTGTTTTTT,CSARRENTGELFF
TRBV29-1,NA,TRBD1,TRBJ1-2,TGCAGCGTTGTCCCTGGACAGGGGGAAGGCTACACCTTC,CSVVPGQGEGYTF
TRBV12-3/TRBV12-4,NA,NA,TRBJ1-3,TGTGCCAGCAGTGAGACCTTATCTGGAAACACCATATATTTT,CASSETLSGNTIYF
TRBV5-1,NA,NA,TRBJ1-1,TGCGCCAGCACAGGGGCCCCGGGGACTGAAGCTTTCTTT,CASTGAPGTEAFF
TRBV11-2,many,NA,TRBJ1-6,TGTGCCAGCAGCTTAGCCCAGGATTCACCCCTCCACTTT,CASSLAQDSPLHF